The 3 T cell receptor beta chains listed next were all sequenced from one sample in a study of identical twins (dated by TCRdb to the mid-2010s). Library preparation was by 5' RACE. Sequencer: Illumina HiSeq 2000. TCRdb took the public reads, trimmed them with fastp at Q25, ran MiXCR for clone calling and kept in-frame beta chains. Each CDR3 protein appears once, grouped with its most common genes and DNA. The table for this sample lists around 240,000 distinct CDR3 sequences; roughly 7% of them were counted only once. More than 3% of the sample comes from the top ten. The same data also contributed to another study, on yellow fever vaccine responses in identical twins.

Material: memory (CD45RO+) T cells sorted from blood. Read against the paper, the sample's cell subset or site label means: CD45RO+ enriched T cells. The receptors derive from a woman aged 18-30 years in good health.

This clonotype was detected ten times or more. The V and J genes are TRBV7-9 and TRBJ1-1; TRBD1 matches at 9 bases. The CDR3 contains 15 residues. Germline V gives CDR1 SEHNR, CDR2 FQNEAQ (reference sequence). J gave up 7 bases and V 4 bases, and 10 bases lay outside the gene matches. DNA of the CDR3: TGTGCCAGCAGCTATGGGGGACAGGGAACCAATGAAGCTTTCTTT. It specifies CASSYGGQGTNEAFF.

This clonotype has only a few counts. The J gene is TRBJ1-2, the V gene TRBV28, with 7 nucleotides matching TRBD1. Germline V gives CDR1 MDHEN, CDR2 SYDVKM. The J segment lost 4 bases and the V segment lost 4 bases, leaving 12 bases of the junction unmatched. This CDR3 has 16 amino acids. CDR3 residues: CASSSARTGRFYGYTF. CDR3 in DNA: TGTGCCAGCAGTTCGGCCCGGACAGGAAGATTCTATGGCTACACCTTC.

This clonotype appeared many times. This chain uses TRBV6-5 with TRBJ1-1; D gene ambiguous. The V and J ends lost 0 bases and 6 bases respectively, with 11 bases between them. The length of the CDR3 is 14 residues. The germline V gene has CDR1 MNHEY and CDR2 SVGAGI. In DNA form, the CDR3 reads TGTGCCAGCAGTTACTCTGGTGGGAAGGCTGAAGCTTTCTTT. It specifies CASSYSGGKAEAFF.